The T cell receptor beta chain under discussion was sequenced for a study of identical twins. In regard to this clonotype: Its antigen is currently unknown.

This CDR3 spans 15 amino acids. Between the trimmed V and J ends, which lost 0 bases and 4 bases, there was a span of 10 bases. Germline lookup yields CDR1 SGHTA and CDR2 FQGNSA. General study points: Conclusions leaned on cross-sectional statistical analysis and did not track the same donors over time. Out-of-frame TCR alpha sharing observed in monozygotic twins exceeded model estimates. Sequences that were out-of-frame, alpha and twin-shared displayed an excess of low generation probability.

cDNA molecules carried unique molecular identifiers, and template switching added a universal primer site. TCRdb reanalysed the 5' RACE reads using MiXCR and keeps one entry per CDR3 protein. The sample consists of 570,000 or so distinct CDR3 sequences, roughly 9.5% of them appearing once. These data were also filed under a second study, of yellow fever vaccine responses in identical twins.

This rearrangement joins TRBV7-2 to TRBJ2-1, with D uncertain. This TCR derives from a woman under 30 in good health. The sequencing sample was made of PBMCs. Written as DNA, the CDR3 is TGTGCCAGCAGCTTAGCGTTTGGCCCATACAATGAGCAGTTCTTC. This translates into CASSLAFGPYNEQFF.